These 29 T cell receptor beta chains originate from one sample sequenced in a study of blood T cell repertoires in COVID-19. Method: immunoSEQ multiplex PCR; TCRdb's copy keeps in-frame clones and lacks some. The table records a few hundred thousand clones, about 89% of them present only once. Sequences were obtained from peripheral blood. The receptors stem from a woman aged 60-70 years with acute or convalescent COVID-19.

As regards this clone: Other nucleotide sequences in the sample specify the same CDR3. The chain uses TRBV28 and TRBJ2-5; D is possibly TRBD1 (7 bases). V was pared by 5 bases and J by 3 bases, with 13 bases between. The length of the CDR3 is 14 residues. The germline V gene has CDR1 MDHEN and CDR2 SYDVKM. In DNA form, the CDR3 reads TGTGCCAGCAGTCTCCCCAGGGGGGAAGAGACCCAGTACTTC. Its translation: CASSLPRGEETQYF.

V is TRBV5-6 and J is TRBJ2-5, with 14 bases aligning to TRBD2. The CDR3 contains 17 residues. After removal of 6 bases from V and 5 bases from J, the junction contained 12 bases not matched to a gene. Germline CDR1 SGHDT, CDR2 YYEEEE. CDR3 bases: TGTGCCAGCATGAAACAACGGACTAGCGGGGGGAAGGAGACCCAGTACTTC. Translating it yields CASMKQRTSGGKETQYF.

The chain links TRBV3-1 (or the pseudogene TRBV3-2) to TRBJ2-1; D not resolved. This CDR3 is built from 11 residues. Germline loops: CDR1 LGHDT, CDR2 YNNKEL (reference sequence). CDR3 nucleotide sequence: TGTGCAAGTAGAGTTTACAATGAGCAGTTCTTC. This translates into CASRVYNEQFF.

The J gene is TRBJ2-3, the V gene TRBV13, with 9 bases lining up with TRBD2. J was trimmed by 5 bases and V by 5 bases; bases with no gene match: 8. This CDR3 contains 15 residues. Germline CDR1 and CDR2: PRHDT and FYEKMQ (reference sequence). CDR3 sequence (DNA): TGTGCCAGCAGCCATAGCGGGAGCCTGCTAGATACGCAGTATTTT. Translated, it gives CASSHSGSLLDTQYF. Full variable domain (missing parts from reference TRBV13 and TRBJ2-3): AAGVIQSPRHLIKEKRETATLKCYPIPRHDTVYWYQQGPGQDPQFLISFYEKMQSDKGSIPDRFSAQQFSDYHSELNMSSLELGDSALYFCASSHSGSLLDTQYFGPGTRLTVL.

This clone was picked up a small number of times. The rearrangement links TRBV5-5 to TRBJ2-4; 8 nucleotides align to TRBD1. Germline CDR1 reads SGHKS; CDR2 reads YYEKEE (reference sequence). V lost 3 bases, J lost 16 bases, and 15 bases stayed unmatched. CDR3 size: 14 residues. DNA of the CDR3: TGTGCCAGCAGCTCATCGACAGGGGCCGGCTCCCCCTACTTC. Protein sequence: CASSSSTGAGSPYF.

This chain links TRBV12-3 or TRBV12-4 with TRBJ1-2; no firm D call. The CDR3 contains 12 residues. V lost 7 bases and J lost 6, with 12 bases in between. The CDR3 DNA follows: TGTGCCAGCACTATTACCCCTCATGGCTACACCTTC. Translating gives CASTITPHGYTF.

The V gene is TRBV7-3, the J gene TRBJ1-2, with TRBD1 identical over 7 bases. J lost 2 bases, V lost 0 bases, and 3 bases had no gene match. Germline assignment: CDR1 SGHTA and CDR2 FQGTGA. CDR3 length: 15 amino acids. CDR3 residues: CASSLTDRENYGYTF. CDR3 DNA: TGTGCCAGCAGCTTAACAGACAGGGAGAACTATGGCTACACCTTC.

The CDR3 DNA reads as TGTGCCAGCACCCCGTCGAGGCCGGGCACTGAAGCTTTCTTT. Protein: CASTPSRPGTEAFF. The gene calls are TRBV5-5 and TRBJ1-1; D gene uncertain. Trimming removed 6 bases at V and 4 bases at J, with 16 bases between. CDR1 and CDR2 from the germline V gene are SGHKS and YYEKEE (reference sequence). The CDR3 is 14 amino acids.

The chain has TRBV6-6 and TRBJ1-2, with D maybe TRBD1 (6 bases). The germline CDR1 and CDR2 sequences are MNHNY and SVGAGI (reference sequence). The V and J ends lost 4 bases and 4 bases respectively, with 13 bases between them. The CDR3 length is 14 residues. The CDR3 sequence is CASSSQGTSYGYTF. The CDR3 DNA follows: TGTGCCAGCAGTTCGCAGGGGACCAGCTATGGCTACACCTTC.

J is TRBJ1-5 and V is TRBV5-6; D unclear. The CDR3 spans 16 residues. V was pared by 1 base and J by 4 bases, with 15 bases between. CDR1 and CDR2 from the germline V gene are SGHDT and YYEEEE. The CDR3 reads CASSLRSGFGNQPQHF. The CDR3 nucleotides read TGTGCCAGCAGCTTGAGATCAGGCTTTGGGAATCAGCCCCAGCATTTT. The whole variable domain, remainder taken from reference TRBV5-6 and TRBJ1-5, is DAGVTQSPTHLIKTRGQQVTLRCSPKSGHDTVSWYQQALGQGPQFIFQYYEEEERQRGNFPDRFSGHQFPNYSSELNVNALLLGDSALYLCASSLRSGFGNQPQHFGDGTRLSIL.

CDR3 bases: TGCGCCAGCAGCCAAGATTTACAGATTCGTGACTACACCTTC. Translating it yields CASSQDLQIRDYTF. This chain connects TRBV4-3 to TRBJ1-2; D not resolved. This CDR3 has 14 residues. CDR1 and CDR2 (germline): LGHNA, YSLEER. V dropped 0 bases and J dropped 10 bases, with 15 bases sitting between them.

The chain links TRBV7-6 to TRBJ2-7, with 10 bases aligning to TRBD1. After removal of 5 bases from V and 3 bases from J, the junction contained 7 bases not matched to a gene. Germline assignment: CDR1 SGHVS and CDR2 FNYEAQ. The CDR3 length is 15 residues. The DNA of the CDR3 is TGTGCCAGCAGCCTAGGGACAGGGGCCTTCTACGAGCAGTACTTC. As protein: CASSLGTGAFYEQYF.

The chain carries TRBV28 and TRBJ2-1; the match to TRBD2 covers 9 bases. Germline assignment: CDR1 MDHEN and CDR2 SYDVKM. Losses at the gene ends were 1 base for V and 0 bases for J; bases not matched to a gene: 13. This CDR3 is 20 amino acids long. CDR3 in amino acids: CASSLSPWASGTSSYNEQFF. CDR3 DNA: TGTGCCAGCAGTTTATCCCCCTGGGCTAGCGGGACCAGCTCCTACAATGAGCAGTTCTTC.

The rearrangement joins TRBV9 to TRBJ2-1, with a weak D call TRBD2 (5 bases). The CDR3 is 15 amino acids. The V and J ends lost 0 bases and 8 bases respectively, with 15 bases between them. Per the germline V gene, CDR1 is SGDLS and CDR2 is YYNGEE. CDR3 in amino acids: CASSVGIALGHEQFF. The CDR3 DNA sequence: TGTGCCAGCAGCGTAGGCATAGCACTAGGGCATGAGCAGTTCTTC.

The chain is built from TRBV6-4 and TRBJ2-6; a weak D match, TRBD2 (6 bases). V lost 3 bases, J lost 1 base, and 7 bases lay in between. The CDR3 covers 15 residues. Looked up from germline, CDR1 is MRHNA and CDR2 is SNTAGT. The CDR3: CASSEGGSGANVLTF. DNA of the CDR3: TGTGCCAGCAGTGAGGGGGGTTCTGGGGCCAACGTCCTGACTTTC.

The rearrangement joins TRBV28 to TRBJ2-1; 10 bases map to TRBD2. The CDR3 is 14 amino acids. Germline V gene data show CDR1 as MDHEN and CDR2 as SYDVKM. V was pared by 5 bases and J by 10 bases, with 8 bases of the junction left unmatched. The CDR3 nucleotides are TGTGCCAGCAGTCCCCATCTAGCGGGGGAGGAGCAGTTCTTC. It yields the protein CASSPHLAGEEQFF.

The rearrangement joins TRBV27 to TRBJ2-1, with D unclear. CDR3 length: 16 residues. V lost 5 bases to trimming and J lost 2 bases, with 16 bases between them. CDR1 and CDR2 from the germline V gene are MNHEY and SMNVEV (reference sequence). CDR3 sequence: CASSRDNRFTYNEQFF. In DNA, the CDR3 is TGTGCCAGCAGTAGAGACAACCGATTCACCTACAATGAGCAGTTCTTC.

The chain uses TRBV18 and TRBJ1-5; 10 bases agree with TRBD1. V gave up 2 bases and J gave up 5 bases; unmatched junction bases: 3. Germline V gene lookup returns CDR1 KGHSH and CDR2 LQKENI. The CDR3 has 15 amino acids. The CDR3 loop reads CASSPGTGAYQPQHF. The CDR3, as DNA: TGTGCCAGCTCACCAGGGACAGGGGCGTATCAGCCCCAGCATTTT.

With respect to this clone: One junction end disagrees with the germline gene, perhaps due to a read error. The DNA of the CDR3 is TGTGCCAGTAGGATAGGACAGGGTCAAACTGAAGCTTTCTTT. Protein sequence: CASRIGQGQTEAFF. This chain uses TRBV19 with TRBJ1-1, with 8 bases lining up with TRBD1. The CDR3 is made up of 14 amino acids. CDR1 and CDR2 from the germline V gene are LNHDA and SQIVND (reference sequence).

This clone was seen just once. The rearrangement joins TRBV2 to TRBJ2-5; D possibly corresponds to TRBD1 (6 bases). The V gene lost 4 bases and the J gene lost 5 bases, with 11 bases spanning the gap. Germline V gene lookup returns CDR1 SNHLY and CDR2 FYNNEI. This CDR3 has 13 amino acids. This CDR3 is CASSVGGGETQYF. DNA of the CDR3: TGTGCCAGCAGTGTTGGGGGCGGGGAGACCCAGTACTTC.

The chain is built from TRBV5-1 and TRBJ2-1, with a possible D match to TRBD2 (6 bases). Trimming pared 0 bases from V and 2 bases from J, leaving 9 bases between. The CDR3 is made up of 15 amino acids. Germline lookup yields CDR1 SGHRS and CDR2 YFSETQ. CDR3 in DNA: TGCGCCAGCAGCTTGGAGGGAGGCCCCTACAATGAGCAGTTCTTC. Protein product: CASSLEGGPYNEQFF. Full variable domain (missing parts from reference TRBV5-1 and TRBJ2-1): KAGVTQTPRYLIKTRGQQVTLSCSPISGHRSVSWYQQTPGQGLQFLFEYFSETQRNKGNFPGRFSGRQFSNSRSEMNVSTLELGDSALYLCASSLEGGPYNEQFFGPGTRLTVL.

CDR3 bases: TGTGCCAGCAGCCCCCCGGGGCTAGCGAGCACAGATACGCAGTATTTT. Protein: CASSPPGLASTDTQYF. V usage is TRBV11-2 and J usage is TRBJ2-3, with D possibly TRBD2 on 6 matching bases. Germline V gives CDR1 SGHAT, CDR2 FQNNGV. V lost 5 bases to trimming and J lost 0 bases, with 15 bases between them. The CDR3 consists of 16 residues. Full variable domain (missing parts from reference TRBV11-2 and TRBJ2-3): EAGVAQSPRYKIIEKRQSVAFWCNPISGHATLYWYQQILGQGPKLLIQFQNNGVVDDSQLPKDRFSAERLKGVDSTLKIQPAKLEDSAVYLCASSPPGLASTDTQYFGPGTRLTVL.

This chain joins TRBV28 and TRBJ1-2, with a possible D match to TRBD1 (6 bases). The CDR3 totals 11 residues. Germline lookup yields CDR1 MDHEN and CDR2 SYDVKM. Deletions cut 4 bases from V and 12 bases from J, with 12 bases between. Here the CDR3 DNA reads TGTGCCAGCAGTTCGGAAGGGGGGGACACCTTC. It yields the protein CASSSEGGDTF.

This clone was seen more than once but under ten times. The chain has TRBV9 and TRBJ2-2, with 7 positions matching TRBD2. V was clipped by 0 bases and J by 5 bases; unmatched bases: 4. CDR3 length equals 15 residues. Germline CDR1 and CDR2: SGDLS and YYNGEE. Written as DNA, the CDR3 is TGTGCCAGCAGCGTAGCCAGCGGGGCAACCGGGGAGCTGTTTTTT. Its translation: CASSVASGATGELFF.

This chain connects TRBV30 to TRBJ2-7, with a possible D match to TRBD1 (5 bases). The CDR3 is 16 residues long. The germline V and J ends were trimmed by 4 bases and 4 bases, with 23 bases remaining between them. Germline lookup yields CDR1 GTSNPN and CDR2 SVGIG (reference sequence). CDR3 amino acids: CAWTPLGLLRSYEQYF. CDR3 nucleotides: TGTGCCTGGACCCCCTTGGGGCTCCTCAGGTCGTACGAGCAGTACTTC.

V usage is TRBV5-1 and J usage is TRBJ2-7; D not certain. Germline-derived CDR1 and CDR2 are SGHRS and YFSETQ. Between the trimmed V and J ends, which lost 4 bases and 4 bases, there was a span of 3 bases. The CDR3 is 10 amino acids. The CDR3 is CASSPYEQYF. CDR3 nucleotides: TGCGCCAGCAGCCCGTACGAGCAGTACTTC.

This clone was observed once. Distinct nucleotide sequences in the sample also encode this CDR3. This rearrangement joins TRBV3-1 (or the pseudogene TRBV3-2) to TRBJ1-1; 9 positions match TRBD1. Germline loops: CDR1 LGHDT, CDR2 YNNKEL (reference sequence). The CDR3 is 15 amino acids. V was clipped by 3 bases and J by 1 base; unmatched bases: 3. CDR3 sequence (DNA): TGTGCCAGCAGCCAGGACAGGGGAAGGAACACTGAAGCTTTCTTT. Its translation: CASSQDRGRNTEAFF.

The CDR3: CASSQDDRTSNTEAFF. The CDR3 DNA is TGCGCCAGCAGCCAAGATGACAGGACGTCGAACACTGAAGCTTTCTTT. The chain uses TRBV4-3 and TRBJ1-1; D perhaps matches TRBD1 (6 bases). The germline V gene encodes CDR1 LGHNA and CDR2 YSLEER. This CDR3 is built from 16 residues. V was trimmed by 0 bases and J by 1 base, leaving 12 bases between them.

This clone appeared once. This rearrangement joins TRBV5-4 to TRBJ1-1; D ambiguous. V was pared by 0 bases and J by 1 base, with 10 bases between. This CDR3 region has 15 residues. Germline V gene data show CDR1 as SGHNT and CDR2 as YYREEE (reference sequence). CDR3 loop: CASSLDYGQNTEAFF. CDR3 DNA sequence: TGTGCCAGCAGCTTGGATTATGGGCAGAACACTGAAGCTTTCTTT. Filled out from reference TRBV5-4 and TRBJ1-1, the complete variable domain reads ETGVTQSPTHLIKTRGQQVTLRCSSQSGHNTVSWYQQALGQGPQFIFQYYREEENGRGNFPPRFSGLQFPNYSSELNVNALELDDSALYLCASSLDYGQNTEAFFGQGTRLTVV.